Included here is one T cell receptor beta chain sequence, with context. Unmatched junction bases numbered 6, after V lost 0 bases and J lost 0 bases. This CDR3 has 20 amino acids. Germline CDR1 and CDR2: SGHRS and YFSETQ. This specimen comes from a study of identical twins. TCRdb recomputed calls from the 5' RACE reads with MiXCR, one row per CDR3 protein. The sample consists of about 340,000 distinct CDR3 sequences, roughly 9% of them appearing once. Material for sequencing was naive T cells sorted from blood. The genes are TRBV5-1 and TRBJ2-2; 15 positions agree with TRBD2. The receptor's source is a woman aged 45-65 years in good health. The CDR3 here is CASSLAGLAGGTPNTGELFF. CDR3 nucleotide sequence: TGCGCCAGCAGCTTGGCGGGACTAGCGGGAGGCACCCCGAACACCGGGGAGCTGTTTTTT.